This passage covers 13 T cell receptor beta chains from one sample sequenced in a study of blood T cell repertoires in COVID-19. Profiling relied on immunoSEQ multiplex PCR, and the TCRdb table lists in-frame clones only, not all of them. The profile shows under 130,000 clones, over 65% of them singletons. Material for sequencing was peripheral blood. The origin of the receptors is a human donor in a cohort sampled during active COVID-19.

This sequence joins TRBV7-9 and TRBJ1-4; D is uncertain. Trimming took 5 bases from V and 1 from J, leaving 8 bases between them. Per germline, CDR1 SEHNR and CDR2 FQNEAQ (reference sequence). The length of the CDR3 is 14 residues. The CDR3 protein is CASSPTGTNEKLFF. The CDR3 region has the DNA TGTGCCAGCAGCCCTACGGGAACTAATGAAAAACTGTTTTTT.

J is TRBJ1-2 and V is TRBV19; D unclear. V shed 9 bases and J shed 4 bases, with 15 bases lying between them. Germline loops: CDR1 LNHDA, CDR2 SQIVND (reference sequence). The CDR3 contains 13 residues. DNA of the CDR3: TGTGCCAGCATGCCTGTTCACTCCTATGGCTACACCTTC. It encodes CASMPVHSYGYTF.

The rearrangement links TRBV7-2 to TRBJ2-3, with 8 bases matching TRBD2. V gave up 5 bases and J gave up 3 bases; unmatched junction bases: 10. This CDR3 has 16 amino acids. Per the germline V gene, CDR1 is SGHTA and CDR2 is FQGNSA. CDR3 region: CASSLGAGEATDTQYF. Written as DNA, the CDR3 is TGTGCCAGCAGCCTGGGAGCGGGGGAAGCGACAGATACGCAGTATTTT.

The chain employs TRBV5-1 and TRBJ1-1, with D perhaps TRBD1 (6 bases). CDR3 size: 13 residues. Trimming removed 0 bases from V and 8 bases from J, with 11 bases in between. Germline CDR1 is SGHRS and CDR2 is YFSETQ. In DNA form, the CDR3 reads TGCGCCAGCAGCTTGGGCCCCACAGGGGAAGCTTTCTTT. Its protein is CASSLGPTGEAFF. Using reference TRBV5-1 and TRBJ1-1 for the parts outside the CDR3, the full variable domain is KAGVTQTPRYLIKTRGQQVTLSCSPISGHRSVSWYQQTPGQGLQFLFEYFSETQRNKGNFPGRFSGRQFSNSRSEMNVSTLELGDSALYLCASSLGPTGEAFFGQGTRLTVV.

The chain uses TRBV24-1 and TRBJ2-3, with TRBD1 matching 8 bases. The J segment lost 0 bases and the V segment lost 3 bases, leaving 7 bases of the junction unmatched. The germline gives CDR1 KGHDR, CDR2 SFDVKD. There are 17 residues in the CDR3. Here the CDR3 reads CATSDPTQGASTDTQYF. DNA for the CDR3: TGTGCCACCAGTGATCCCACCCAGGGGGCGAGCACAGATACGCAGTATTTT.

V usage is TRBV4-1 and J usage is TRBJ2-7, with TRBD2 as a possible D gene (6 bases). V was cut by 0 bases and J by 0 bases, with 15 bases left in between. The germline V gene has CDR1 MGHRA and CDR2 YSYEKL. This CDR3 has 17 amino acids. The CDR3 DNA sequence: TGCGCCAGCAGCCAAGATCGGAGGGGATCGAGCTCCTACGAGCAGTACTTC. Translated: CASSQDRRGSSSYEQYF.

The chain joins TRBV2 to TRBJ1-1; D is possibly TRBD1 (5 bases). The V gene lost 3 bases and the J gene lost 0 bases, with 11 bases spanning the gap. The CDR3 consists of 15 residues. Germline assignment: CDR1 SNHLY and CDR2 FYNNEI. The CDR3 spells CASSDGHQVNTEAFF. CDR3 nucleotides: TGTGCCAGCAGTGATGGACACCAAGTGAACACTGAAGCTTTCTTT.

This clone was picked up many times. The chain couples TRBV30 to TRBJ1-5; D might be TRBD1 (5 bases). This CDR3 is 13 amino acids long. V was pared by 4 bases and J by 7 bases, with 14 bases between. The germline V gene has CDR1 GTSNPN and CDR2 SVGIG (reference sequence). The DNA for the CDR3 is TGTGCCTGGACCGCGGGGGGGGGACAGCCCCAGCATTTT. Translation: CAWTAGGGQPQHF.

The chain joins TRBV19 to TRBJ2-1; 9 bases match TRBD2. Germline values: CDR1 LNHDA, CDR2 SQIVND (reference sequence). The J segment lost 0 bases and the V segment lost 6 bases, leaving 6 bases of the junction unmatched. This CDR3 contains 16 residues. CDR3 DNA sequence: TGTGCCAGTAGACATAAAGCGGGGGGCTCCTACAATGAGCAGTTCTTC. It is translated as CASRHKAGGSYNEQFF.

This chain links TRBV30 with TRBJ2-1, with 12 positions matching TRBD2. CDR3 length: 16 amino acids. After removal of 2 bases from V and 7 bases from J, the junction contained 9 bases not matched to a gene. Germline CDR1 GTSNPN, CDR2 SVGIG (reference sequence). The CDR3 coding sequence is TGTGCCTGGAGTTTCACAGGCCTAGCGGGGGGGAATGAGCAGTTCTTC. It is translated as CAWSFTGLAGGNEQFF.

The chain uses TRBV7-6 and TRBJ2-1, with a tentative D call TRBD1 (5 bases). This CDR3 spans 17 amino acids. Germline V lookup: CDR1 SGHVS, CDR2 FNYEAQ. V was trimmed by 1 base and J by 0 bases, leaving 13 bases between them. The CDR3 DNA reads TGTGCCAGCAGCTTAGGGGGCTTCGAAAGCTCCTACAATGAGCAGTTCTTC. This sequence encodes CASSLGGFESSYNEQFF.

The rearrangement links TRBV3-1 (or the pseudogene TRBV3-2) to TRBJ1-2; TRBD1 might be the D (5 bases). The CDR3 has 15 amino acids. Trimming pared 4 bases from V and 4 bases from J, leaving 16 bases between. Germline lookup yields CDR1 LGHDT and CDR2 YNNKEL (reference sequence). CDR3 protein: CASSRSGGVSYGYTF. The CDR3, as DNA: TGTGCCAGCAGCCGGTCCGGGGGGGTCTCCTATGGCTACACCTTC.

This chain joins TRBV5-1 and TRBJ1-6; D unclear. CDR3 length equals 14 residues. V was shortened by 1 base and J by 9 bases, with 11 bases between the two germline ends. Germline assignment: CDR1 SGHRS and CDR2 YFSETQ. The CDR3 DNA reads TGCGCCAGCAGCTTGATGGGAGCAACTTCACCCCTCCACTTT. Translating gives CASSLMGATSPLHF.